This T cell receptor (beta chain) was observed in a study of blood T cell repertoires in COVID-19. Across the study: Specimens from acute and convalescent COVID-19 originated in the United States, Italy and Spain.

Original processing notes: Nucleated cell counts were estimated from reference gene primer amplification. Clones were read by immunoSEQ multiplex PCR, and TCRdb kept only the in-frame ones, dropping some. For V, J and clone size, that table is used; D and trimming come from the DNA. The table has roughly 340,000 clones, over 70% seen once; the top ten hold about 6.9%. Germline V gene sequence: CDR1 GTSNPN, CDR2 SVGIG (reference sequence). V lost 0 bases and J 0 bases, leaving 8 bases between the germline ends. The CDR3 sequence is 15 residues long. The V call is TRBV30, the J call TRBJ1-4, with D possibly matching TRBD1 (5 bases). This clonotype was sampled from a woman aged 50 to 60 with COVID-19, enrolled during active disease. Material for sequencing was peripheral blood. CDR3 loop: CAWSVQAATNEKLFF. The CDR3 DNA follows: TGTGCCTGGAGTGTACAGGCTGCAACTAATGAAAAACTGTTTTTT.